This T cell receptor beta chain was recovered during a study of glioma-infiltrating T cells after dendritic cell vaccination. Study as a whole: The vaccine used monocyte-derived dendritic cells pulsed overnight with autologous tumor lysate.

The method was immunoSEQ multiplex PCR; TCRdb's version includes in-frame clones alone and lacks a portion of them. The profile covers fewer than 100,000 clones, with about nine tenths appearing a single time and around 14% taken by the ten largest. A few counts support this clone. Germline V CDR1 and CDR2: MDHEN, SYDVKM. The CDR3 length is 16 residues. V lost 2 bases and J 4 bases, leaving 15 bases between the germline ends. The chain combines TRBV28 with TRBJ1-3; tentatively, D is TRBD1 (5 bases). The sample in question was blood, obtained before dendritic cell vaccination. The receptor comes from a human donor with glioblastoma. This CDR3 is CASSLNSGGKGNTIYF. The CDR3 coding sequence is TGTGCCAGCAGTTTAAACTCGGGGGGGAAAGGAAACACCATATATTTT.